Described below is a single TCR beta chain sequence and its context. With V trimmed by 0 bases and J by 0 bases, 1 base remained unmatched. The germline CDR1 and CDR2 sequences are SGHRS and YFSETQ. The CDR3 totals 16 residues. This sample is drawn from a study of blood T cell repertoires in COVID-19. Some clones are missing from TCRdb's copy, which holds only in-frame ones; the method was immunoSEQ multiplex PCR. The sample holds hundreds of thousands of clones, 85% seen once. The sequenced sample consisted of PBMCs or T cells enriched from blood (not recorded which). The clonotype originates from a woman in her forties or fifties with acute COVID-19. The chain has TRBV5-1 and TRBJ1-5; 9 bases are shared with TRBD1. CDR3 DNA sequence: TGCGCCAGCAGCTTGGGGGACAGGGCTAGCAATCAGCCCCAGCATTTT. Translated: CASSLGDRASNQPQHF.